This TCR beta chain was captured in a study of Graves' ophthalmopathy and Graves' hyperthyroidism. Across the whole study: Being free of ophthalmopathy for 18 months of follow-up defined stable hyperthyroidism.

Study-wide findings and caveats: In separating ophthalmopathy from stable hyperthyroidism, a 13-signature model achieved 85% to 90% sensitivity and 75% to 84% specificity.

CDR3 regions of TCR beta were amplified from RNA transcripts. An initial RT-PCR round employing HTBI primers preceded a second-round multiplex PCR. TCRdb ran MiXCR on the multiplex PCR reads and lists one entry per CDR3 protein. The sample has 580,000 or so distinct CDR3 sequences, roughly 40% seen once; the top ten hold 4% to 5%. This CDR3 has 15 amino acids. V lost 2 bases and J lost 9, with 20 bases in between. The sample holds a few counts of this clonotype. Its antigen is unidentified. The material sequenced was peripheral blood or thyroid tissue (not recorded which). The sequence was obtained from an adult man with Graves' hyperthyroidism. The V and J genes are TRBV12-3 or TRBV12-4 and TRBJ2-7; D tentatively reads TRBD1 or TRBD2 (6 bases each). This CDR3 is CASSLSGDTLLGQYF. The CDR3, as DNA: TGTGCCAGCAGTTTATCGGGGGACACCCTGCTGGGGCAGTACTTC.